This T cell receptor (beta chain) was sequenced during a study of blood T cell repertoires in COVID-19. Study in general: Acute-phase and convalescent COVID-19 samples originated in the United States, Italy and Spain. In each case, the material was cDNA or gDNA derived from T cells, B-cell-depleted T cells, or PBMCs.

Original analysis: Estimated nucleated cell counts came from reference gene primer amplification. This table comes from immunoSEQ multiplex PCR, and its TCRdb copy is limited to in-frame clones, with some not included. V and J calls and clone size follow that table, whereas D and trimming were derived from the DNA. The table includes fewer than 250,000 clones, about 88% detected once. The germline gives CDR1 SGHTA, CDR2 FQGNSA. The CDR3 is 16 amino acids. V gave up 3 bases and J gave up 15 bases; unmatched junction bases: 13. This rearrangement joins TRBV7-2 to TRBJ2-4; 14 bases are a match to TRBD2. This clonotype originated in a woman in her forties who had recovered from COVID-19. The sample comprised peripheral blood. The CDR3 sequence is CASSFPRLAGGPRLYF. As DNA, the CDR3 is TGTGCCAGCAGCTTCCCTAGACTAGCGGGAGGGCCCCGGTTGTACTTC.